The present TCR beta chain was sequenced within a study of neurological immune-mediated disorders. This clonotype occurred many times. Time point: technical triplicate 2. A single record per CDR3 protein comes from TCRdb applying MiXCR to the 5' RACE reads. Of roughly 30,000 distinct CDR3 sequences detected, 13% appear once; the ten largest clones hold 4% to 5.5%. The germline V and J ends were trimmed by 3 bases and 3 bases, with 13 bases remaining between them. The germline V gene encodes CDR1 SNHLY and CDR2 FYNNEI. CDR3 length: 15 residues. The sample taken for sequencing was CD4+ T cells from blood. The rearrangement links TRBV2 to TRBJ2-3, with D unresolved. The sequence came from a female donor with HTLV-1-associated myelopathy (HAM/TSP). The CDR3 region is CASSDRHGPTDTQYF. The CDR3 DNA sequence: TGTGCCAGCAGTGACCGACATGGTCCAACAGATACGCAGTATTTT.